These T cell receptor beta chains were read from a single sample in a study of T-cell reconstitution after alpha-beta-depleted transplantation in children. TCRdb analysed the PCR reads with MiXCR anew, one entry per CDR3 protein. The table includes hundreds of thousands of distinct CDR3 sequences, around 17% detected once. The source material was PBMCs from the stem cell graft donor, sampled from the stem cell graft. The receptor source for this set is a human donor who donated a stem cell graft to a child with acute myeloid leukemia. The CDR3 runs from the conserved cysteine through the conserved F or W. The D gene is left open where the match is weak. A clone size is listed for some rows: how often the clone was seen (once, few, many), or a class if it is expanded.

j_gene: TRBJ1-6
d_gene: -
abundance: -
v_gene: TRBV30
CDR3aa: CAWSTVNSPLHF
CDR3nt: TGTGCCTGGAGTACGGTTAATTCACCCCTCCACTTT

j_gene: TRBJ2-5
d_gene: -
abundance: few
v_gene: TRBV29-1
CDR3aa: CSVYVLGQETQYF
CDR3nt: TGCAGCGTGTACGTCCTCGGGCAAGAGACCCAGTACTTC

j_gene: TRBJ2-5
d_gene: -
abundance: many
v_gene: TRBV9
CDR3aa: CASSPEGSQETQYF
CDR3nt: TGTGCCAGCAGCCCCGAGGGCAGCCAAGAGACCCAGTACTTC

j_gene: TRBJ2-3
d_gene: TRBD2
abundance: -
v_gene: TRBV5-1
CDR3aa: CASGPGGGAFDTQYF
CDR3nt: TGCGCCAGCGGGCCAGGCGGGGGGGCCTTCGATACGCAGTATTTT

j_gene: TRBJ1-4
d_gene: -
abundance: many
v_gene: TRBV29-1
CDR3aa: CSVEGVQGNEKLFF
CDR3nt: TGCAGCGTTGAAGGGGTACAGGGCAATGAAAAACTGTTTTTT

j_gene: TRBJ2-1
d_gene: -
abundance: -
v_gene: TRBV4-3
CDR3aa: CASSQPFSGYNEQFF
CDR3nt: TGCGCCAGCAGCCAACCCTTTAGCGGATACAATGAGCAGTTCTTC

j_gene: TRBJ2-5
d_gene: -
abundance: -
v_gene: TRBV6-5
CDR3aa: CASSYGQVFRGYPSRTQYF
CDR3nt: TGTGCCAGCAGTTACGGGCAGGTTTTTAGAGGGTACCCCTCTCGGACCCAGTACTTC

j_gene: TRBJ2-2
d_gene: -
abundance: few
v_gene: TRBV20-1
CDR3aa: CSASGGKAGELFF
CDR3nt: TGCAGTGCTAGTGGGGGGAAAGCCGGGGAGCTGTTTTTT

j_gene: TRBJ2-2
d_gene: -
abundance: -
v_gene: TRBV24-1
CDR3aa: CATSDVGAQLHNTGELFF
CDR3nt: TGTGCCACCAGTGATGTGGGGGCCCAGCTCCACAACACCGGGGAGCTGTTTTTT

j_gene: TRBJ2-7
d_gene: -
abundance: many
v_gene: TRBV5-1
CDR3aa: CASSLGSGRGEQYF
CDR3nt: TGCGCCAGCAGCCTTGGATCCGGGCGCGGCGAGCAGTACTTC

j_gene: TRBJ2-2
d_gene: -
abundance: -
v_gene: TRBV7-8
CDR3aa: CASSLDGQASMNTGELFF
CDR3nt: TGTGCCAGCAGCTTAGACGGTCAGGCGTCGATGAACACCGGGGAGCTGTTTTTT

j_gene: TRBJ2-5
d_gene: -
abundance: many
v_gene: TRBV6-4
CDR3aa: CARRRQETQYF
CDR3nt: TGTGCCAGGCGTCGTCAAGAGACCCAGTACTTC

j_gene: TRBJ1-3
d_gene: -
abundance: many
v_gene: TRBV5-5
CDR3aa: CASSLRISGNTIYF
CDR3nt: TGTGCCAGCAGCTTGAGGATCTCTGGAAACACCATATATTTT

j_gene: TRBJ1-3
d_gene: -
abundance: -
v_gene: TRBV7-8
CDR3aa: CASSLVLGTGNTIYF
CDR3nt: TGTGCCAGCAGCTTAGTTTTAGGGACTGGAAACACCATATATTTT

j_gene: TRBJ2-1
d_gene: -
abundance: many
v_gene: TRBV7-2
CDR3aa: CASSLGQSGSNEQFF
CDR3nt: TGTGCCAGCAGCTTAGGACAGAGTGGGTCGAATGAGCAGTTCTTC

j_gene: TRBJ2-1
d_gene: -
abundance: many
v_gene: TRBV7-2
CDR3aa: CASSLDYRAAYNEQFF
CDR3nt: TGTGCCAGCAGCTTGGACTACAGGGCCGCCTACAATGAGCAGTTCTTC

j_gene: TRBJ1-1
d_gene: -
abundance: -
v_gene: TRBV7-2
CDR3aa: CASSPQRPNTEAFF
CDR3nt: TGTGCCAGCAGCCCCCAACGGCCGAACACTGAAGCTTTCTTT

j_gene: TRBJ1-5
d_gene: -
abundance: many
v_gene: TRBV12-3/TRBV12-4
CDR3aa: CASSFGSGFGQPQHF
CDR3nt: TGTGCCAGCAGTTTTGGCAGCGGTTTCGGTCAGCCCCAGCATTTT

j_gene: TRBJ1-4
d_gene: -
abundance: -
v_gene: TRBV7-9
CDR3aa: CASSFTGSFNEKLFF
CDR3nt: TGTGCCAGCAGTTTCACGGGCAGTTTCAATGAAAAACTGTTTTTT

j_gene: TRBJ1-1
d_gene: TRBD1
abundance: few
v_gene: TRBV11-1
CDR3aa: CASSQLQGSNTEAFF
CDR3nt: TGTGCCAGCAGCCAACTACAGGGGTCGAACACTGAAGCTTTCTTT

j_gene: TRBJ2-3
d_gene: TRBD1
abundance: many
v_gene: TRBV20-1
CDR3aa: CSATTGGRRSDTQYF
CDR3nt: TGCAGTGCAACTACAGGGGGCCGGAGGTCAGATACGCAGTATTTT

j_gene: TRBJ2-2
d_gene: TRBD1
abundance: few
v_gene: TRBV19
CDR3aa: CASSIDRAIGELFF
CDR3nt: TGTGCCAGTAGCATCGACAGGGCGATCGGGGAGCTGTTTTTT

j_gene: TRBJ2-1
d_gene: TRBD2
abundance: -
v_gene: TRBV10-1
CDR3aa: CASSELRSSGANNEQFF
CDR3nt: TGCGCCAGCAGTGAGTTGAGGTCTAGCGGGGCCAACAATGAGCAGTTCTTC

j_gene: TRBJ1-1
d_gene: TRBD1
abundance: few
v_gene: TRBV7-3
CDR3aa: CASSFNRGDTEAFF
CDR3nt: TGTGCCAGCAGCTTTAACAGGGGTGACACTGAAGCTTTCTTT

j_gene: TRBJ1-1
d_gene: -
abundance: many
v_gene: TRBV7-3
CDR3aa: CASSVERGHTEAFF
CDR3nt: TGTGCCAGCAGCGTAGAACGGGGGCACACTGAAGCTTTCTTT

j_gene: TRBJ2-5
d_gene: TRBD1
abundance: few
v_gene: TRBV5-6
CDR3aa: CASSLGQGKGRETQYF
CDR3nt: TGTGCCAGCAGCTTGGGACAGGGGAAGGGCCGAGAGACCCAGTACTTC

j_gene: TRBJ2-3
d_gene: TRBD2
abundance: -
v_gene: TRBV24-1
CDR3aa: CATSEAGGTTDTQYF
CDR3nt: TGTGCCACCAGTGAGGCCGGGGGGACGACAGATACGCAGTATTTT